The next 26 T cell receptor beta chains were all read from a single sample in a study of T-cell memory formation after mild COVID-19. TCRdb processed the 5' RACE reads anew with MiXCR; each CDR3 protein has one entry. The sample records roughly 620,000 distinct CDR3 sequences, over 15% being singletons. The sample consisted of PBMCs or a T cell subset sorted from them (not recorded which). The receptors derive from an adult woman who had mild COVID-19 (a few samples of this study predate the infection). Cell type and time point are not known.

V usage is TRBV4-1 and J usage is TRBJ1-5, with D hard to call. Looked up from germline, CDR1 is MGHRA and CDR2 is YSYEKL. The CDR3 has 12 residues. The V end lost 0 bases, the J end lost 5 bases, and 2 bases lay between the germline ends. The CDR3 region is CASSQEDQPQHF. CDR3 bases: TGCGCCAGCAGCCAAGAAGATCAGCCCCAGCATTTT.

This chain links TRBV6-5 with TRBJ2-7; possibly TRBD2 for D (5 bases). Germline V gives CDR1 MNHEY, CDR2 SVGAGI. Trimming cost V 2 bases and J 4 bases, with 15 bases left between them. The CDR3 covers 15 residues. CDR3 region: CASSYGFYSGYEQYF. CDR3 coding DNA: TGTGCCAGCAGTTACGGGTTCTATTCGGGGTACGAGCAGTACTTC.

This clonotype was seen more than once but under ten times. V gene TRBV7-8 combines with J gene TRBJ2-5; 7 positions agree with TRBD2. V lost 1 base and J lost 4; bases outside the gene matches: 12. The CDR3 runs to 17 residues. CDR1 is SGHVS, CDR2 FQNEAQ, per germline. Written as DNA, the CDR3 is TGTGCCAGCAGCTTAGGAGCGGGGATTTTTATCGGAGAGACCCAGTACTTC. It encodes CASSLGAGIFIGETQYF.

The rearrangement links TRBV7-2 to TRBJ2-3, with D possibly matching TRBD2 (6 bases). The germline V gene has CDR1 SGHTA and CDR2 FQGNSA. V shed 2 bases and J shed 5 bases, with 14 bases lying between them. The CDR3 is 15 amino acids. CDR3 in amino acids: CASSLFWGLEDTQYF. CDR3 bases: TGTGCCAGCAGCTTATTTTGGGGACTGGAAGATACGCAGTATTTT.

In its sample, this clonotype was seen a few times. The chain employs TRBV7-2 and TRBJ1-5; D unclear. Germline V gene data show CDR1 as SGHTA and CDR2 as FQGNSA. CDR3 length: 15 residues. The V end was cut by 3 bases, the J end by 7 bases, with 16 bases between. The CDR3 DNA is TGTGCCAGCAGCTTGTCATCAGCCGGGAACCAGCCCCAGCATTTT. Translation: CASSLSSAGNQPQHF.

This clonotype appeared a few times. The CDR3 bases are TGCGCCAGCAGCCAACTCCTAGCGGGAGAGCAGTTCTTC. Translation gives CASSQLLAGEQFF. The chain couples TRBV4-3 to TRBJ2-1; 9 bases map to TRBD2. Germline V gene sequence: CDR1 LGHNA, CDR2 YSLEER. Trimming at V came to 2 bases and at J to 10 bases, leaving 3 bases not matched to a gene. The CDR3 has 13 residues.

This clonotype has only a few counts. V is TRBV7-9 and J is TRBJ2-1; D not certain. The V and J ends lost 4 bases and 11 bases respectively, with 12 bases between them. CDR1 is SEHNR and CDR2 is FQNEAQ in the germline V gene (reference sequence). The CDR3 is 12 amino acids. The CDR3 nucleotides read TGTGCCAGCAGCTCTGTGACCTACCAGCAGTTCTTC. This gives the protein CASSSVTYQQFF.

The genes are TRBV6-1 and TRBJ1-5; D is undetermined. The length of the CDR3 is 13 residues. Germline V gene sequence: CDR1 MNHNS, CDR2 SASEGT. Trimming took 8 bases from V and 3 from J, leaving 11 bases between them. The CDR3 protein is CASYAGINQPQHF. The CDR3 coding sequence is TGTGCCAGCTACGCGGGGATCAATCAGCCCCAGCATTTT.

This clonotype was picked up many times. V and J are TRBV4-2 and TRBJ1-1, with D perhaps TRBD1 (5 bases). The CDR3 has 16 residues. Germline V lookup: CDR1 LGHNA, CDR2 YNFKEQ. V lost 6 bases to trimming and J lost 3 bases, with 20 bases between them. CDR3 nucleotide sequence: TGTGCCAGCAGGGAAGATCCAGGGCGCGTGGACACTGAAGCTTTCTTT. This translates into CASREDPGRVDTEAFF.

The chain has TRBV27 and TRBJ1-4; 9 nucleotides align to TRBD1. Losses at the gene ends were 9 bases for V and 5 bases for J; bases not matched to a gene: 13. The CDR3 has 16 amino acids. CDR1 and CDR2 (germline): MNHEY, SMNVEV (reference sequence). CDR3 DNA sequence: TGTGCCAGTAGGACAGGGGCATCCCTCGGAAATGAAAAACTGTTTTTT. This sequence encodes CASRTGASLGNEKLFF.

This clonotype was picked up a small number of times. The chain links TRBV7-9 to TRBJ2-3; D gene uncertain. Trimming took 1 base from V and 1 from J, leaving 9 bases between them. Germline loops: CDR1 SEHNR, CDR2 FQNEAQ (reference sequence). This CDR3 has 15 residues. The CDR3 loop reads CASSLEVYRTDTQYF. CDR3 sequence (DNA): TGTGCCAGCAGCTTAGAGGTCTACCGCACAGATACGCAGTATTTT.

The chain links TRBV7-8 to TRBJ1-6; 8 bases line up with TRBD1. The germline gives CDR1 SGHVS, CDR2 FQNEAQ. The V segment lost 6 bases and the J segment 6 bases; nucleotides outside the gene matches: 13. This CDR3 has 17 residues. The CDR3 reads CASSLPPNRGGNSPLHF. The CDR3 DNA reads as TGTGCCAGCAGTTTACCCCCAAACAGGGGGGGTAATTCACCCCTCCACTTT.

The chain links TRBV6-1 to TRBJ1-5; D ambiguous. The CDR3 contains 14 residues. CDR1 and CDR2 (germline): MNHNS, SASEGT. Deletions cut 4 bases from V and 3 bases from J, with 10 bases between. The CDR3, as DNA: TGTGCCAGCAGTGTATCCGGATCCAATCAGCCCCAGCATTTT. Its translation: CASSVSGSNQPQHF.

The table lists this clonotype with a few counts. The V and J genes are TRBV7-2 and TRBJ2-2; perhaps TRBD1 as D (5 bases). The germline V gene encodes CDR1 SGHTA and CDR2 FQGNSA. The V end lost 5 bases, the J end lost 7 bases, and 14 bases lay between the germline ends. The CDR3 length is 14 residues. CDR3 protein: CASSRSWGDGELFF. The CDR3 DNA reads TGTGCCAGCAGCCGTTCGTGGGGCGACGGGGAGCTGTTTTTT.

The CDR3 spells CASSIGQGGQGISGKLFF. CDR3 DNA sequence: TGTGCCAGCAGCATCGGACAGGGAGGGCAAGGGATTTCGGGAAAACTGTTTTTT. The chain has TRBV7-9 and TRBJ1-4, with 8 nucleotides matching TRBD1. Losses at the gene ends were 5 bases for V and 10 bases for J; bases not matched to a gene: 21. This CDR3 has 18 amino acids. Per the germline V gene, CDR1 is SEHNR and CDR2 is FQNEAQ (reference sequence).

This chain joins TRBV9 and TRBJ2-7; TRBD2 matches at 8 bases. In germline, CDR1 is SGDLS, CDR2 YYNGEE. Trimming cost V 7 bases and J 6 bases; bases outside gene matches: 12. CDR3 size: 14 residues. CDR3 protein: CASGTGGSGAEQYF. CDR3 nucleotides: TGTGCCAGCGGCACGGGGGGGTCCGGGGCCGAGCAGTACTTC.

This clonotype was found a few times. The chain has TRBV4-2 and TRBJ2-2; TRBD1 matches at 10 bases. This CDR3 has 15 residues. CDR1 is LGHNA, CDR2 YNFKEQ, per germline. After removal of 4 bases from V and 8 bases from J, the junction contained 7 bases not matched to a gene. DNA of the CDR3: TGTGCCAGCAGCCGATCCGGGACAGGGGAAGGGGAGCTGTTTTTT. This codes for CASSRSGTGEGELFF.

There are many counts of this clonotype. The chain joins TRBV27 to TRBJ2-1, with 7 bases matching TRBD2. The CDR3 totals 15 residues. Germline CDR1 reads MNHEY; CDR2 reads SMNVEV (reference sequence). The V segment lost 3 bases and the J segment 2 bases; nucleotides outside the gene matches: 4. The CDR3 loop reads CASSFGSGTYNEQFF. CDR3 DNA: TGTGCCAGCAGTTTTGGAAGCGGGACCTACAATGAGCAGTTCTTC.

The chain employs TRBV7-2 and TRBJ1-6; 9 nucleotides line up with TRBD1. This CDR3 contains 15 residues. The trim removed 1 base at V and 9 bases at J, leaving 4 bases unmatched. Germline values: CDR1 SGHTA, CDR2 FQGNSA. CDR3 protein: CASSLGGTGLSPLHF. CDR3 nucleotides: TGTGCCAGCAGCTTAGGTGGGACAGGGCTTTCACCCCTCCACTTT. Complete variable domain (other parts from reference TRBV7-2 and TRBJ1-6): GAGVSQSPSNKVTEKGKDVELRCDPISGHTALYWYRQSLGQGLEFLIYFQGNSAPDKSGLPSDRFSAERTGGSVSTLTIQRTQQEDSAVYLCASSLGGTGLSPLHFGNGTRLTVT.

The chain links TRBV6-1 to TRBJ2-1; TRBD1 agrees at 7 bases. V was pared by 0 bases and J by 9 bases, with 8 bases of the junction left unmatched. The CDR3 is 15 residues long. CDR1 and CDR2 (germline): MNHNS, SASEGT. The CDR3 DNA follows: TGTGCCAGCAGTGAAGCTGGCGGTTGGACAGGTGAGCAGTTCTTC. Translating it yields CASSEAGGWTGEQFF.

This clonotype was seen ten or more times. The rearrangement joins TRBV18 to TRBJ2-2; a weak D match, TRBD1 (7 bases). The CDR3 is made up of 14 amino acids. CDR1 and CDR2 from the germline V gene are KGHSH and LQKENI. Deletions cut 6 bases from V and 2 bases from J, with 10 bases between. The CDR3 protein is CASSRDSNTGELFF. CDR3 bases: TGTGCCAGCTCGCGGGACAGCAACACCGGGGAGCTGTTTTTT.

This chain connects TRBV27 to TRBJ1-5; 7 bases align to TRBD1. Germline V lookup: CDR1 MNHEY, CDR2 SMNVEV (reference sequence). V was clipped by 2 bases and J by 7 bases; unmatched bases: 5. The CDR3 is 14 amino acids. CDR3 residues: CASSLRDREQPQHF. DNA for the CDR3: TGTGCCAGCAGTTTAAGGGACAGAGAGCAGCCCCAGCATTTT.

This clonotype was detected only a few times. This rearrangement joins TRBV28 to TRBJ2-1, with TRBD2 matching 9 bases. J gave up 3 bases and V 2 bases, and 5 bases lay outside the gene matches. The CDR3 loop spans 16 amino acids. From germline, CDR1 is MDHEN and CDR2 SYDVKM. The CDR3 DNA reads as TGTGCCAGCAGTTTAGGTAGCGGGAGAATCTACAATGAGCAGTTCTTC. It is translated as CASSLGSGRIYNEQFF.

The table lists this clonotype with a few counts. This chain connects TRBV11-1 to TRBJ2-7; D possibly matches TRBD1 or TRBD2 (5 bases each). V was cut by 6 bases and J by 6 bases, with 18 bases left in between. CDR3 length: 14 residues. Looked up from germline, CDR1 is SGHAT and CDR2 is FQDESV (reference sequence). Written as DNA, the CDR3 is TGTGCCAGCAGTCCCGGGACGGCTTTGGGCGAGCAGTACTTC. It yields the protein CASSPGTALGEQYF. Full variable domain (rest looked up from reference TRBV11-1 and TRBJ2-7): EAEVAQSPRYKITEKSQAVAFWCDPISGHATLYWYRQILGQGPELLVQFQDESVVDDSQLPKDRFSAERLKGVDSTLKIQPAELGDSAMYLCASSPGTALGEQYFGPGTRLTVT.

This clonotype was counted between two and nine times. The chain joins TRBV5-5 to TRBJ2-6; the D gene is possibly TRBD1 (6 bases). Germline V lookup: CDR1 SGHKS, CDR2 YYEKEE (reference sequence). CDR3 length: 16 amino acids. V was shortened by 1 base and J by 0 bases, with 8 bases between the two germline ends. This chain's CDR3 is CASSLQGSSGANVLTF. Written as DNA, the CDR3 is TGTGCCAGCAGCTTGCAGGGGAGCTCTGGGGCCAACGTCCTGACTTTC.

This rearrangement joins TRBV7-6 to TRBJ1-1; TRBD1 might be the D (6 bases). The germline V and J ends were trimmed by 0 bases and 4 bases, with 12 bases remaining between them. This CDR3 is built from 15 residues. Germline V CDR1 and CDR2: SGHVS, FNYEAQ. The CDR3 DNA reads TGTGCCAGCAGCTTAGCAGGGGGGTTCGGCACTGAAGCTTTCTTT. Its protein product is CASSLAGGFGTEAFF.